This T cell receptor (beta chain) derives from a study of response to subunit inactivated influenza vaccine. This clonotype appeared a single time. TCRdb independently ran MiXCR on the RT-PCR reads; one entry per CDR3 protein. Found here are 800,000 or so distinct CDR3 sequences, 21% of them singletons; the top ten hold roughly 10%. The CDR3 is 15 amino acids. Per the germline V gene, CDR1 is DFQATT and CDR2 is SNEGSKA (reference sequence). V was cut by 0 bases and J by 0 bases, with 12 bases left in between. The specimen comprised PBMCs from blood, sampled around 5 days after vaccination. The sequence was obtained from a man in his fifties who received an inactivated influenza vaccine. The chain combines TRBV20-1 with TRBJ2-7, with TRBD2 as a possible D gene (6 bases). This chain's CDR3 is CSAREGRDFSYEQYF. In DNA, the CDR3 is TGCAGTGCTAGAGAAGGACGGGACTTCTCCTACGAGCAGTACTTC.